The 15 T cell receptor beta chains given below trace back to one sample, sequenced in a study of blood T cells in healthy people across ages. A second roughly 7 to 12 cycle PCR used barcoded and J-beta primers. TCRdb passed the 5' RACE reads through MiXCR, listing each CDR3 protein once. Of about 810,000 distinct CDR3 sequences in the sample, under 40% were seen once. Sequencing used blood. These receptors all come from a man younger than 30 in good health.

This clonotype was seen more than once but under ten times. The chain uses TRBV20-1 and TRBJ2-3, with D possibly being TRBD1 (6 bases). This CDR3 is 15 amino acids long. Germline-derived CDR1 and CDR2 are DFQATT and SNEGSKA (reference sequence). Trimming removed 3 bases from V and 0 bases from J, with 13 bases in between. CDR3 nucleotide sequence: TGCAGTGCTAGCACAGCAAGGGGGAGCACAGATACGCAGTATTTT. Translation: CSASTARGSTDTQYF.

The chain employs TRBV20-1 and TRBJ2-7, with D tentatively TRBD2 (6 bases). The germline V gene has CDR1 DFQATT and CDR2 SNEGSKA (reference sequence). V dropped 6 bases and J dropped 7 bases, with 16 bases sitting between them. The CDR3 runs to 12 residues. CDR3 nucleotide sequence: TGCAGTGCCCTGGGACTTACCAATGAGCAGTACTTC. This sequence encodes CSALGLTNEQYF.

This clonotype has ten or more counts. This chain joins TRBV29-1 and TRBJ2-5; 8 positions match TRBD2. Unmatched junction bases numbered 13, after V lost 8 bases and J lost 2 bases. The CDR3 extends over 15 amino acids. Germline-derived CDR1 and CDR2 are SQVTM and ANQGSEA. CDR3 sequence: CSSQIGTRAQETQYF. In DNA form, the CDR3 reads TGCAGCTCGCAGATCGGGACTAGAGCACAAGAGACCCAGTACTTC.

This clonotype was seen only once. This chain uses TRBV7-2 with TRBJ2-4; D is possibly TRBD2 (5 bases). V was pared by 0 bases and J by 9 bases, with 9 bases between. The CDR3 totals 13 residues. CDR1 and CDR2 from the germline V gene are SGHTA and FQGNSA. CDR3 region: CASSLAGAGIQYF. CDR3 DNA sequence: TGTGCCAGCAGCTTAGCAGGTGCGGGCATTCAGTACTTC.

This chain links TRBV4-3 with TRBJ1-1; D call uncertain. This CDR3 spans 14 amino acids. Per germline, CDR1 LGHNA and CDR2 YSLEER. Trimming removed 3 bases from V and 0 bases from J, with 8 bases in between. CDR3 in amino acids: CASSHNVLNTEAFF. In nucleotides, the CDR3 is TGCGCCAGCAGCCATAACGTACTGAACACTGAAGCTTTCTTT.

This clonotype has a handful of counts. The chain carries TRBV12-3 or TRBV12-4 and TRBJ2-2, with TRBD2 matching over 7 bases. The CDR3 is made up of 15 amino acids. Trimming took 2 bases from V and 4 from J; bases not matched to a gene: 4. CDR3 nucleotides: TGTGCCAGCAGTTTAAGCGGGGAACCCACCGGGGAGCTGTTTTTT. This gives the protein CASSLSGEPTGELFF.

To note about this clonotype: The junction and the germline gene differ at one end; a read error may be behind it. The J gene is TRBJ2-7, the V gene TRBV20-1; a possible D gene is TRBD2 (5 bases). Per germline, CDR1 DFQATT and CDR2 SNEGSKA (reference sequence). This CDR3 region has 15 residues. The CDR3 DNA sequence: TGCAGTACTAGAGATCTCTCGCATACGCTCAATGAGCAGTACTTC. Translating it yields CSTRDLSHTLNEQYF.

V usage is TRBV7-2 and J usage is TRBJ1-2; the D gene is possibly TRBD1 (5 bases). Germline V gene sequence: CDR1 SGHTA, CDR2 FQGNSA. This CDR3 contains 11 residues. The V end lost 6 bases, the J end lost 12 bases, and 14 bases lay between the germline ends. The CDR3 region has the DNA TGTGCCAGCAGTTCTCTGGGGGGTAACACCTTC. Amino acids: CASSSLGGNTF. The full variable domain, rest sourced from reference TRBV7-2 and TRBJ1-2, is GAGVSQSPSNKVTEKGKDVELRCDPISGHTALYWYRQSLGQGLEFLIYFQGNSAPDKSGLPSDRFSAERTGGSVSTLTIQRTQQEDSAVYLCASSSLGGNTFGSGTRLTVV.

DNA of the CDR3: TGCGCCAGCAGCCCGCCCCATGGGACTGAAGCTTTCTTT. This codes for CASSPPHGTEAFF. The chain links TRBV5-1 to TRBJ1-1; D unresolved. Germline V CDR1 and CDR2: SGHRS, YFSETQ. The V end was cut by 4 bases, the J end by 5 bases, with 12 bases between. The CDR3 length is 13 residues.

This sequence joins TRBV6-1 and TRBJ1-2; D is possibly TRBD1 (5 bases). Deletions cut 6 bases from V and 7 bases from J, with 15 bases between. This CDR3 contains 13 residues. CDR1 MNHNS and CDR2 SASEGT come from the germline V gene. For the CDR3, the DNA is TGTGCCAGCAGCACCGGGACTGCTAGTGGCTACACCTTC. This gives the protein CASSTGTASGYTF.

This clonotype has just a few counts. The gene calls are TRBV21-1 and TRBJ1-6; TRBD1 was called by the table and not checked on the DNA. TRBV21-1 is marked as a pseudogene. The CDR3 is 16 residues long. The CDR3: CASSPTNRTGDSPLHF. The CDR3 DNA sequence: TGTGCCAGCAGCCCCACGAACCGGACAGGGGATTCACCCCTCCACTTT.

In its sample, this clonotype was seen once. This chain joins TRBV12-3 or TRBV12-4 and TRBJ2-3; the D call may be TRBD1 or TRBD2 (5 bases each). The length of the CDR3 is 13 residues. Between the trimmed V and J ends, which lost 8 bases and 13 bases, there was a span of 22 bases. The CDR3 reads CASRGPSTDMEYF. The CDR3 bases are TGTGCCAGCCGGGGACCTAGCACAGATATGGAGTATTTT.

This clonotype has a handful of counts. The chain joins TRBV6-5 to TRBJ1-5; 9 bases align to TRBD1. Germline V gene lookup returns CDR1 MNHEY and CDR2 SVGAGI. Losses at the gene ends were 6 bases for V and 6 bases for J; bases not matched to a gene: 6. This CDR3 contains 14 residues. The chain's CDR3 is CASSRDREFQPQHF. The CDR3 coding sequence is TGTGCCAGCAGCCGGGACAGGGAATTTCAGCCCCAGCATTTT.

This clonotype was observed a few times. This chain connects TRBV5-5 to TRBJ2-1; the D is unclear. Germline V CDR1 and CDR2: SGHKS, YYEKEE (reference sequence). The CDR3 is 16 amino acids. V was pared by 0 bases and J by 2 bases, with 12 bases between. CDR3 DNA: TGTGCCAGCAGCTTGGTAGGGTCCCGGACCTACAATGAGCAGTTCTTC. Protein sequence: CASSLVGSRTYNEQFF.

J is TRBJ2-3 and V is TRBV28, with 8 bases aligning to TRBD1. CDR1 is MDHEN and CDR2 is SYDVKM in the germline V gene. The CDR3 contains 12 residues. V dropped 8 bases and J dropped 4; count of bases not matched to a gene: 2. The CDR3 coding sequence is TGTGCCAGCTCAGGGGGCTCAGATACGCAGTATTTT. Translating gives CASSGGSDTQYF. Looking up the rest from reference TRBV28 and TRBJ2-3 gives the full variable domain: DVKVTQSSRYLVKRTGEKVFLECVQDMDHENMFWYRQDPGLGLRLIYFSYDVKMKEKGDIPEGYSVSREKKERFSLILESASTNQTSMYLCASSGGSDTQYFGPGTRLTVL.